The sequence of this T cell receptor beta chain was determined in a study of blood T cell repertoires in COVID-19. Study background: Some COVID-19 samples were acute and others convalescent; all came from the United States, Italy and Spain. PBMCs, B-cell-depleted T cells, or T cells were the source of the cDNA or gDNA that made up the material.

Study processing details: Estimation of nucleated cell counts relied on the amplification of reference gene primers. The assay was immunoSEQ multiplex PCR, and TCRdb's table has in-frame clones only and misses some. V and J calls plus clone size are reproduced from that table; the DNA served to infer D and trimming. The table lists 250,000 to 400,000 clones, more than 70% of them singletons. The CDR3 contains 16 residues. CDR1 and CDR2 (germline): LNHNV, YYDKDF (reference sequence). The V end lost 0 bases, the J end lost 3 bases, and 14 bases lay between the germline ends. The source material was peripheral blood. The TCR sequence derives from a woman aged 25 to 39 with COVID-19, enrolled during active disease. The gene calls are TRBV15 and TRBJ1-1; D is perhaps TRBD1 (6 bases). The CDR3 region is CATSRDHGGRDTEAFF. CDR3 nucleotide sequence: TGTGCCACCAGCAGAGATCACGGGGGGCGGGACACTGAAGCTTTCTTT. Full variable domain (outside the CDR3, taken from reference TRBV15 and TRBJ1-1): DAMVIQNPRYQVTQFGKPVTLSCSQTLNHNVMYWYQQKSSQAPKLLFHYYDKDFNNEADTPDNFQSRRPNTSFCFLDIRSPGLGDTAMYLCATSRDHGGRDTEAFFGQGTRLTVV.